The present T cell receptor (beta chain) was sequenced within a study of beta chain bispecific antibodies for T cell cancers. Study-level points and caveats: After anti-TRBV12 rather than anti-CD19 exposure, TRBV12-3 made up 98.9% less of total TRBV signal. In these mixed samples, most targeted TRBV reads derived from the leukemia cell line.

Blood mononuclear cells were expanded for two to three days using either OKT3 anti-CD3 antibody or CD3/CD28 beads. Culture medium contained IL-2 at around 92 IU/ml and IL-7 at about 4.6 ng/ml. V dropped 3 bases and J dropped 2 bases, with 14 bases sitting between them. CDR1 is MNHEY and CDR2 is SMNVEV in the germline V gene (reference sequence). CDR3 length equals 15 residues. This clonotype was seen repeatedly, ten times or more. The antigen is unknown. Libraries carried unique molecular identifiers used for clonotype counts. TCRdb used MiXCR to reprocess the 5' RACE reads, holding one entry per CDR3 protein. The sample carries 9,000 or so distinct CDR3 sequences, 2% to 2.5% recorded once.

V gene TRBV27 combines with J gene TRBJ2-7, with D perhaps TRBD1 (6 bases). The receptor was isolated from a human donor in good health. Some clones in this sample may be carry-over from other donors' samples. The sample here was T cells from a healthy donor cultured with Jurkat leukemia cells, taken from a culture containing an anti-CD19 bispecific antibody. CDR3 nucleotide sequence: TGTGCCAGCAGTTTGGGGCAGGGGTTAACCTACGAGCAGTACTTC. Protein product: CASSLGQGLTYEQYF.